This T cell receptor (beta chain) was captured in a study of cytomegalovirus exposure and HLA in healthy donors. Details on this clone: The antigen remains undetermined.

The PCR made use of 60 Vbeta and 13 Jbeta primers. Assay used: immunoSEQ multiplex PCR; TCRdb lists only in-frame clones, some missing. The sample lists 60,000 to 70,000 clones, about 82% seen once, with around 4.7% in the top ten. Overall study findings and caveats: About 87% or about 30% of the time was how often most TCR beta V segments were productive, according to an earlier analysis.

The clonotype comes from a woman between 25 and 40 years old in good health and CMV-seronegative. Material for sequencing was PBMCs.

CDR3 loop: CATSGSGTSGRRTYEQYF. CDR3 coding DNA: TGTGCCACCAGCGGGTCCGGGACTAGCGGGAGGAGGACCTACGAGCAGTACTTC. The chain has TRBV15 and TRBJ2-7; 15 positions agree with TRBD2. V trimming: 5 bases; J trimming: 2 bases; junction bases outside the gene matches: 10. Per germline, CDR1 LNHNV and CDR2 YYDKDF (reference sequence). The CDR3 runs 18 residues.